This T cell receptor beta chain was found in a study of response to subunit inactivated influenza vaccine. Overall study results and limits: Authors suggested each seasonal flu vaccination may recruit only limited numbers of new T cells.

The CDR3 is 15 amino acids. One entry per CDR3 protein, called by TCRdb with MiXCR from the RT-PCR reads. The table lists about 500,000 distinct CDR3 sequences, 15% to 20% of them singletons. Regarding this clonotype: Its target is not known.

The clonotype comes from a man aged 50-75 years who received an inactivated influenza vaccine. The sample here was CD4+ T cells sorted from PBMCs, taken around 25 months after vaccination. This chain uses TRBV21-1 with TRBJ2-1; the table's D call, TRBD1, has no DNA check behind it. TRBV21-1 is an annotated pseudogene. This chain's CDR3 is CASIPDRRNYNEQFF. The CDR3 DNA reads as TGTGCCAGCATCCCCGACAGGAGAAACTACAATGAGCAGTTCTTC.